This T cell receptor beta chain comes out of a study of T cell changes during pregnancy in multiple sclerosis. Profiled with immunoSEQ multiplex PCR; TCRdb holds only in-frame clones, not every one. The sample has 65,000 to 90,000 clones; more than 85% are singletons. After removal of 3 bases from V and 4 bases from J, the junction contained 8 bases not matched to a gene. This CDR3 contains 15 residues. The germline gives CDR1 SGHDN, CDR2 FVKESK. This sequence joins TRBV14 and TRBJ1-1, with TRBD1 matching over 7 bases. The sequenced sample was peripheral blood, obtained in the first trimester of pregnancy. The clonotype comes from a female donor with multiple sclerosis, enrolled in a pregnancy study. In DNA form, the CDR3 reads TGTGCCAGCAGCCACCACAGGGGAGCAAGCACTGAAGCTTTCTTT. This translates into CASSHHRGASTEAFF.